The 25 T cell receptor beta chains listed next were all sequenced from one sample in a study of blood T cell repertoires in COVID-19. Measured with immunoSEQ multiplex PCR; TCRdb has only the in-frame clones, and not every one. Here the sample spans about 40,000 clones, 85% to 90% being singletons. The sequencing sample was made of peripheral blood. The receptor set was obtained from a man aged 50-59 years in a cohort sampled during active COVID-19.

The V call is TRBV5-1, the J call TRBJ2-1; D not resolved. The CDR3 runs to 13 residues. Trimming cost V 7 bases and J 1 base, with 9 bases left between them. Germline values: CDR1 SGHRS, CDR2 YFSETQ. CDR3: CASFEVSYNEQFF. CDR3 sequence (DNA): TGCGCCAGCTTCGAGGTGTCCTACAATGAGCAGTTCTTC.

This chain joins TRBV19 and TRBJ1-5; D is possibly TRBD1 (6 bases). With 6 bases removed from V and 9 bases from J, the gap between germline ends came to 24 bases. Germline CDR1 and CDR2: LNHDA and SQIVND (reference sequence). This CDR3 is 16 amino acids long. The CDR3 is CASRYRVEGKSRPQHF. The CDR3 coding sequence is TGTGCCAGTAGATACAGGGTGGAAGGGAAATCGCGGCCCCAGCATTTT.

The V call is TRBV10-3, the J call TRBJ1-2, with TRBD1 matching 7 bases. Germline V CDR1 and CDR2: ENHRY, SYGVKD. Trimming cost V 6 bases and J 7 bases; bases outside gene matches: 11. The CDR3 runs 14 residues. The CDR3, as DNA: TGTGCCATCAGCCTCGGGACAGATACGGGTGGCTACACCTTC. This encodes CAISLGTDTGGYTF.

The chain combines TRBV10-2 with TRBJ2-1; TRBD2 might be the D (5 bases). The V end lost 0 bases, the J end lost 8 bases, and 14 bases lay between the germline ends. From germline, CDR1 is WSHSY and CDR2 SAAADI. CDR3 length: 15 residues. CDR3 in DNA: TGCGCCAGCAGTGAGTCCGATCTAGCTGGGGATGAGCAGTTCTTC. It specifies CASSESDLAGDEQFF.

The chain combines TRBV24-1 with TRBJ2-1; 11 bases match TRBD1. The CDR3 covers 17 residues. The J segment lost 8 bases and the V segment lost 1 base, leaving 9 bases of the junction unmatched. Germline loops: CDR1 KGHDR, CDR2 SFDVKD. The CDR3 DNA reads as TGTGCCACCAGTGATTTTAGGACAGGGGGCTTGTTGGATGAGCAGTTCTTC. This encodes CATSDFRTGGLLDEQFF.

The CDR3 loop is CAIHGGSQMSSYNEQFF. The CDR3 DNA reads as TGTGCCATCCACGGGGGGTCCCAAATGAGCTCCTACAATGAGCAGTTCTTC. The chain combines TRBV24-1 with TRBJ2-1, with 7 bases identical to TRBD2. CDR3 length: 17 amino acids. Germline assignment: CDR1 KGHDR and CDR2 SFDVKD. V dropped 11 bases and J dropped 0; count of bases not matched to a gene: 15.

V gene TRBV4-1 combines with J gene TRBJ1-2; D is unclear. This CDR3 contains 15 residues. V was shortened by 0 bases and J by 4 bases, with 12 bases between the two germline ends. Germline V gives CDR1 MGHRA, CDR2 YSYEKL. The CDR3 is CASSQDLRVLYGYTF. CDR3 nucleotides: TGCGCCAGCAGCCAAGATTTACGAGTGCTCTATGGCTACACCTTC.

The J gene is TRBJ2-2, the V gene TRBV9, with 15 bases fitting TRBD2. V shed 5 bases, J shed 5 bases, and the junction held 13 bases outside the gene matches. The V gene's germline CDR1 is SGDLS and CDR2 YYNGEE. The CDR3 runs to 19 residues. CDR3 coding DNA: TGTGCCAGCAGAGATGGACTAGCGGGAGGGATAGTGGGGACCGGGGAGCTGTTTTTT. Its translation is CASRDGLAGGIVGTGELFF. Full variable domain (rest looked up from reference TRBV9 and TRBJ2-2): DSGVTQTPKHLITATGQRVTLRCSPRSGDLSVYWYQQSLDQGLQFLIQYYNGEERAKGNILERFSAQQFPDLHSELNLSSLELGDSALYFCASRDGLAGGIVGTGELFFGEGSRLTVL.

J is TRBJ2-1 and V is TRBV15, with TRBD1 as a possible D gene (5 bases). The germline V and J ends were trimmed by 0 bases and 8 bases, with 23 bases remaining between them. The CDR3 totals 18 residues. CDR1 is LNHNV, CDR2 YYDKDF, per germline (reference sequence). CDR3 sequence (DNA): TGTGCCACCAGCAGAGATTTCGTTGTATCGCAGGGCAGCGATGAGCAGTTCTTC. Translation gives CATSRDFVVSQGSDEQFF.

The chain joins TRBV25-1 to TRBJ1-2; 7 bases agree with TRBD1. The junction had 2 bases not matched to a gene; V was cut back by 2 bases and J by 5 bases. The CDR3 is 13 residues long. Per the germline V gene, CDR1 is MGHDK and CDR2 is SYGVNS. CDR3: CASSEPTGYGYTF. For the CDR3, the DNA is TGTGCCAGCAGTGAACCGACAGGGTATGGCTACACCTTC.

The chain joins TRBV5-6 to TRBJ1-2, with 7 bases identical to TRBD1. J gave up 8 bases and V 5 bases, and 9 bases lay outside the gene matches. The CDR3 length is 13 residues. Looked up from germline, CDR1 is SGHDT and CDR2 is YYEEEE. The CDR3 region has the DNA TGTGCCAGCAGTTCCGGGACAGCGGTCGGCTACACCTTC. Its protein is CASSSGTAVGYTF.

The rearrangement uses TRBV11-2 and TRBJ1-6; D remains ambiguous. V lost 4 bases, J lost 7 bases, and 14 bases lay in between. Germline lookup yields CDR1 SGHAT and CDR2 FQNNGV. The CDR3 length is 15 residues. CDR3 loop: CASSSQYHPNSPLHF. The CDR3 DNA follows: TGTGCCAGCAGCTCGCAGTATCACCCGAATTCACCCCTCCACTTT.

J is TRBJ2-3 and V is TRBV27, with 7 positions matching TRBD2. CDR1 is MNHEY, CDR2 SMNVEV, per germline (reference sequence). V was clipped by 6 bases and J by 2 bases; unmatched bases: 17. There are 18 residues in the CDR3. The CDR3 reads CASSTLGSGGTYTDTQYF. CDR3 in DNA: TGTGCCAGCAGCACACTAGGGTCCGGGGGGACTTACACAGATACGCAGTATTTT.

V usage is TRBV5-4 and J usage is TRBJ2-5; the match to TRBD2 covers 15 bases. V lost 4 bases to trimming and J lost 2 bases; unmatched junction nucleotides: 3. The CDR3 has 16 residues. Germline-derived CDR1 and CDR2 are SGHNT and YYREEE (reference sequence). The CDR3, as DNA: TGTGCCAGCAGCCTAGGACTAGCGGGAGGGCAAGAGACCCAGTACTTC. It encodes CASSLGLAGGQETQYF.

The V gene is TRBV25-1, the J gene TRBJ1-6; maybe TRBD1 (5 bases). Between the trimmed V and J ends, which lost 6 bases and 8 bases, there was a span of 17 bases. Germline CDR1 and CDR2: MGHDK and SYGVNS. The CDR3 is made up of 15 amino acids. CDR3 nucleotide sequence: TGTGCCAGCAGCGCGAATCAGGGTGTGGATTCACCCCTCCACTTT. This codes for CASSANQGVDSPLHF.

This rearrangement joins TRBV14 to TRBJ1-2; TRBD1 matches at 9 bases. The CDR3 totals 17 residues. The V gene end was trimmed by 2 bases and the J gene end by 2 bases; junction bases not matched to a gene: 9. The germline CDR1 and CDR2 sequences are SGHDN and FVKESK. CDR3 region: CASSQRIWDRENYGYTF. The CDR3 DNA is TGTGCCAGCAGCCAACGGATTTGGGACAGGGAGAACTATGGCTACACCTTC.

The chain links TRBV7-3 to TRBJ2-3, with 13 bases aligning to TRBD2. Germline CDR1 is SGHTA and CDR2 is FQGTGA. This CDR3 has 16 residues. V shed 1 base, J shed 15 bases, and the junction held 13 bases outside the gene matches. CDR3 amino acids: CASSLSPTSGGAFLYF. The DNA for the CDR3 is TGTGCCAGCAGCTTAAGCCCAACTAGCGGGGGGGCCTTTCTATATTTT.

J is TRBJ2-3 and V is TRBV28; 10 nucleotides match TRBD1. The V gene's germline CDR1 is MDHEN and CDR2 SYDVKM. Trimming removed 6 bases from V and 5 bases from J; junction bases left unmatched: 8. This CDR3 has 15 residues. CDR3 protein: CASSPDRGLRDTQYF. DNA for the CDR3: TGTGCCAGCAGCCCTGACAGGGGGCTGAGAGATACGCAGTATTTT.

The count of this clone is one. The genes are TRBV9 and TRBJ2-5, with 7 bases lining up with TRBD2. The CDR3 sequence is 16 residues long. Germline-derived CDR1 and CDR2 are SGDLS and YYNGEE. V lost 4 bases and J lost 1; bases outside the gene matches: 10. The CDR3 region is CASSPGVAGLQETQYF. CDR3 DNA: TGTGCCAGCAGCCCCGGTGTAGCGGGCCTCCAAGAGACCCAGTACTTC.

The chain is built from TRBV29-1 and TRBJ2-7; 12 bases are shared with TRBD1. CDR1 SQVTM and CDR2 ANQGSEA come from the germline V gene. The CDR3 has 13 residues. V dropped 7 bases and J dropped 6; count of bases not matched to a gene: 7. The CDR3 region is CSALGQGAPEQYF. DNA for the CDR3: TGCAGCGCCTTGGGACAGGGGGCCCCCGAGCAGTACTTC.

Only a few counts were recorded for this clone. The chain links TRBV19 to TRBJ2-6; possibly TRBD2 for D (6 bases). Germline V gives CDR1 LNHDA, CDR2 SQIVND (reference sequence). The CDR3 is 15 residues long. V dropped 8 bases and J dropped 4 bases, with 15 bases sitting between them. The CDR3 reads CASLPTAGGANVLTF. Written as DNA, the CDR3 is TGTGCCAGTCTCCCGACAGCGGGCGGGGCCAACGTCCTGACTTTC.

The CDR3 region is CAWSAGTFGVVSNQPQHF. CDR3 coding DNA: TGTGCCTGGAGTGCCGGGACATTCGGGGTGGTATCGAATCAGCCCCAGCATTTT. J is TRBJ1-5 and V is TRBV30; a weak D match, TRBD1 (6 bases). Germline loops: CDR1 GTSNPN, CDR2 SVGIG (reference sequence). The V end lost 1 base, the J end lost 4 bases, and 23 bases lay between the germline ends. The CDR3 extends over 18 amino acids.

The chain uses TRBV19 and TRBJ2-2; D might be TRBD1 (6 bases). Germline values: CDR1 LNHDA, CDR2 SQIVND (reference sequence). The V end was cut by 3 bases, the J end by 5 bases, with 10 bases between. The CDR3 has 14 residues. The CDR3 loop reads CASSIVGGTGELFF. CDR3 coding DNA: TGTGCCAGTAGTATCGTAGGGGGAACCGGGGAGCTGTTTTTT.

The rearrangement uses TRBV4-1 and TRBJ1-6; 8 positions agree with TRBD1. The germline gives CDR1 MGHRA, CDR2 YSYEKL. The CDR3 covers 16 residues. Unmatched junction bases numbered 4, after V lost 5 bases and J lost 1 base. This chain's CDR3 is CASSYQGASYNSPLHF. The CDR3 DNA reads as TGCGCCAGCAGCTACCAGGGGGCATCCTATAATTCACCCCTCCACTTT.

V usage is TRBV2 and J usage is TRBJ2-5; 11 bases map to TRBD2. Germline assignment: CDR1 SNHLY and CDR2 FYNNEI. This CDR3 has 16 residues. The V gene end was trimmed by 3 bases and the J gene end by 1 base; junction bases not matched to a gene: 4. The CDR3 region is CASSDGLAGGQETQYF. The CDR3 coding sequence is TGTGCCAGCAGTGACGGACTAGCGGGCGGCCAAGAGACCCAGTACTTC.